The 32 T cell receptor beta chains reported below all come from one sample, sequenced in a study of T cell repertoires in aging, cancer and after chemotherapy. A mixed TRB-A/B primer pool amplified rearranged TRB by multiplex touch-down PCR. MiXCR, applied by TCRdb to the multiplex PCR reads, yields one record per CDR3 protein. The sample consists of approximately 20,000 distinct CDR3 sequences, roughly 37% of them appearing once. TCR beta rearrangements were amplified from peripheral blood genomic DNA. Material for sequencing was blood. The source of these receptors is a human donor with a solid tumor.

The rearrangement uses TRBV18 and TRBJ2-7, with a possible D match to TRBD2 (6 bases). The CDR3 sequence is 15 residues long. Trimming took off 3 bases at V and 0 bases at J, with 12 bases between the two ends. The V gene's germline CDR1 is KGHSH and CDR2 LQKENI. The CDR3 DNA reads as TGTGCCAGCTCACCGGGCGGAGGGCGCTCCTACGAGCAGTACTTC. Protein: CASSPGGGRSYEQYF.

V usage is TRBV6-5 and J usage is TRBJ2-3; D not certain. Germline V gene lookup returns CDR1 MNHEY and CDR2 SVGAGI. The CDR3 is 14 amino acids. Trimming shortened V by 8 bases and J by 0 bases, and 12 bases separated the two germline ends. The CDR3 region is CASGLASSTDTQYF. The DNA of the CDR3 is TGTGCCAGCGGTTTGGCTTCTAGCACAGATACGCAGTATTTT.

This clonotype was observed a handful of times. The rearrangement joins TRBV19 to TRBJ1-1; D not certain. Germline CDR1 LNHDA, CDR2 SQIVND (reference sequence). The CDR3 totals 13 residues. The V end was cut by 3 bases, the J end by 1 base, with 6 bases between. As DNA, the CDR3 is TGTGCCAGTAGTATTGGCAGGAACACTGAAGCTTTCTTT. It codes for CASSIGRNTEAFF.

This chain connects TRBV11-1 to TRBJ2-7; D ambiguous. The CDR3 has 16 amino acids. V lost 1 base and J lost 0, with 13 bases in between. The germline V gene encodes CDR1 SGHAT and CDR2 FQDESV (reference sequence). The CDR3 loop is CASSLEFWPSSYEQYF. CDR3 nucleotides: TGTGCCAGCAGCTTAGAATTTTGGCCTAGCTCCTACGAGCAGTACTTC. The whole variable domain, remainder taken from reference TRBV11-1 and TRBJ2-7, is EAEVAQSPRYKITEKSQAVAFWCDPISGHATLYWYRQILGQGPELLVQFQDESVVDDSQLPKDRFSAERLKGVDSTLKIQPAELGDSAMYLCASSLEFWPSSYEQYFGPGTRLTVT.

This chain links TRBV13 with TRBJ2-7, with D perhaps TRBD1 or TRBD2 (6 bases each). Germline assignment: CDR1 PRHDT and CDR2 FYEKMQ (reference sequence). Trimming took off 3 bases at V and 2 bases at J, with 20 bases between the two ends. The CDR3 contains 17 residues. As DNA, the CDR3 is TGTGCCAGCAGCTTGGGGGGCCAGGTGGGGGGCGCCTACGAGCAGTACTTC. Amino acids: CASSLGGQVGGAYEQYF.

The CDR3 DNA reads as TGTGCCAGCAGAGGGGACGGATTCTATGGCTACACCTTC. This sequence encodes CASRGDGFYGYTF. The rearrangement joins TRBV6-6 to TRBJ1-2; D possibly corresponds to TRBD1 (5 bases). V was cut by 6 bases and J by 4 bases, with 12 bases left in between. This CDR3 is 13 amino acids long. Germline assignment: CDR1 MNHNY and CDR2 SVGAGI (reference sequence).

This clonotype is labeled medium-sized (0.01 to 0.1%). The chain uses TRBV27 and TRBJ2-3; 8 bases align to TRBD2. CDR1 is MNHEY, CDR2 SMNVEV, per germline (reference sequence). With V trimmed by 2 bases and J by 5 bases, 6 bases remained unmatched. This CDR3 has 15 residues. For the CDR3, the DNA is TGTGCCAGCAGTTTAAGTGGGCTAGCGGGAGATACGCAGTATTTT. It yields the protein CASSLSGLAGDTQYF.

This clonotype was detected a few times. The chain links TRBV13 to TRBJ1-1; D is possibly TRBD1 (5 bases). There are 13 residues in the CDR3. V was shortened by 3 bases and J by 2 bases, with 7 bases between the two germline ends. The germline V gene encodes CDR1 PRHDT and CDR2 FYEKMQ (reference sequence). CDR3 DNA sequence: TGTGCCAGCAGCTTTGACAGTAACACTGAAGCTTTCTTT. Its protein product is CASSFDSNTEAFF.

This clonotype was seen more than once but under ten times. The chain links TRBV27 to TRBJ2-1, with 7 bases matching TRBD1. This CDR3 is 14 amino acids long. Germline V gene lookup returns CDR1 MNHEY and CDR2 SMNVEV (reference sequence). V lost 6 bases and J lost 5; bases outside the gene matches: 7. The CDR3 region is CASSTQGIDNEQFF. CDR3 DNA sequence: TGTGCCAGCAGCACACAGGGGATCGACAATGAGCAGTTCTTC.

The chain carries TRBV4-3 and TRBJ2-2; 13 bases map to TRBD2. The CDR3 extends over 17 amino acids. V gave up 1 base and J gave up 4 bases; unmatched junction bases: 3. CDR1 LGHNA and CDR2 YSLEER come from the germline V gene. The CDR3 spells CASSQGLAGGRTGELFF. DNA of the CDR3: TGCGCCAGCAGCCAAGGACTAGCGGGAGGACGCACCGGGGAGCTGTTTTTT.

This clonotype has only a few counts. The rearrangement links TRBV13 to TRBJ2-7; D is uncertain. The CDR3 extends over 14 amino acids. V shed 5 bases and J shed 2 bases, with 13 bases lying between them. CDR1 PRHDT and CDR2 FYEKMQ come from the germline V gene (reference sequence). The CDR3: CASSLPSGPYEQYF. DNA of the CDR3: TGTGCCAGCAGCCTACCTTCGGGCCCCTACGAGCAGTACTTC.

This chain joins TRBV5-4 and TRBJ2-7, with a tentative D call TRBD2 (5 bases). With 4 bases removed from V and 6 bases from J, the gap between germline ends came to 14 bases. CDR3 length: 13 amino acids. CDR1 is SGHNT, CDR2 YYREEE, per germline (reference sequence). CDR3 in amino acids: CASSTTGKIEQYF. For the CDR3, the DNA is TGTGCCAGCAGCACAACCGGGAAGATCGAGCAGTACTTC.

This clonotype has more than one count but fewer than ten. The J gene is TRBJ2-3, the V gene TRBV6-5; unclear D gene. The V gene's germline CDR1 is MNHEY and CDR2 SVGAGI. Trimming pared 6 bases from V and 6 bases from J, leaving 16 bases between. The CDR3 has 14 amino acids. CDR3 loop: CASSQVYLPDTQYF. In DNA form, the CDR3 reads TGTGCCAGCAGCCAGGTCTACCTACCGGATACGCAGTATTTT.

Notes on this clonotype: At one end, the junction sequence differs from germline, possibly due to a read error. The V and J genes are TRBV18 and TRBJ2-3; possibly TRBD1 or TRBD2 for D (5 bases each). Germline V gene lookup returns CDR1 KGHSH and CDR2 LQKENI. The CDR3 is 14 amino acids. The CDR3 sequence: CPSSPGPSTDTQYF. The CDR3 DNA reads TGTCCCAGCTCACCGGGACCCAGCACAGATACGCAGTATTTT.

This clonotype was observed a few times. The J gene is TRBJ1-2, the V gene TRBV7-6; D remains ambiguous. The CDR3 runs 12 residues. In germline, CDR1 is SGHVS, CDR2 FNYEAQ. V lost 5 bases and J lost 5, with 9 bases in between. The CDR3 DNA sequence: TGTGCCAGCAGCCCGGACGGTTATGGCTACACCTTC. It yields the protein CASSPDGYGYTF.

The chain links TRBV19 to TRBJ2-5, with 8 bases that match TRBD1. The ends lost 3 bases at V and 7 bases at J; junction bases unmatched: 10. Germline loops: CDR1 LNHDA, CDR2 SQIVND (reference sequence). This CDR3 region has 15 residues. The CDR3 here is CASSIGQGALGTQYF. The CDR3 DNA sequence: TGTGCCAGTAGTATCGGGCAGGGGGCACTGGGGACCCAGTACTTC.

There are a few counts of this clonotype. This chain links TRBV30 with TRBJ1-5; the match to TRBD1 covers 8 bases. Trimming took 3 bases from V and 5 from J; bases not matched to a gene: 6. The CDR3 is made up of 14 amino acids. Germline V lookup: CDR1 GTSNPN, CDR2 SVGIG (reference sequence). CDR3: CAWSGSGGYQPQHF. In DNA form, the CDR3 reads TGTGCCTGGAGCGGGTCAGGGGGCTATCAGCCCCAGCATTTT.

The chain is built from TRBV19 and TRBJ2-1; TRBD2 matches 11 bases. The CDR3 spans 15 residues. Trimming took 2 bases from V and 9 from J; bases not matched to a gene: 6. Per germline, CDR1 LNHDA and CDR2 SQIVND (reference sequence). CDR3 nucleotide sequence: TGTGCCAGTAGTATACTTAGCGGGGGGGAGGGTGAGCAGTTCTTC. It yields the protein CASSILSGGEGEQFF.

This clonotype was recorded a few times. The chain carries TRBV29-1 and TRBJ2-7; TRBD2 agrees at 9 bases. Looked up from germline, CDR1 is SQVTM and CDR2 is ANQGSEA. This CDR3 is 14 amino acids long. Trimming cost V 7 bases and J 3 bases; bases outside gene matches: 10. The CDR3 nucleotides are TGCAGCGCTCAGGGTAGCGGGGGCTACTACGAGCAGTACTTC. It yields the protein CSAQGSGGYYEQYF.

This clonotype was picked up a small number of times. The rearrangement uses TRBV7-6 and TRBJ2-7, with 9 bases identical to TRBD2. V shed 1 base and J 1 base; nucleotides not matched to a gene: 2. This CDR3 is 15 amino acids long. The germline gives CDR1 SGHVS, CDR2 FNYEAQ. The CDR3 nucleotides read TGTGCCAGCAGCTTAGAAGCGGGAGGATCCTACGAGCAGTACTTC. Translation gives CASSLEAGGSYEQYF.

Only a few counts were recorded for this clonotype. V gene TRBV7-2 combines with J gene TRBJ2-2; D not certain. Between the trimmed V and J ends, which lost 4 bases and 4 bases, there was a span of 10 bases. There are 14 residues in the CDR3. Per germline, CDR1 SGHTA and CDR2 FQGNSA. DNA for the CDR3: TGTGCCAGCAGCTCCCACAGCGCCACCGGGGAGCTGTTTTTT. This encodes CASSSHSATGELFF.

By frequency in the sample, this clonotype is medium-sized. This chain links TRBV19 with TRBJ2-1; 9 nucleotides agree with TRBD2. The CDR3 length is 15 residues. V shed 5 bases, J shed 8 bases, and the junction held 10 bases outside the gene matches. From germline, CDR1 is LNHDA and CDR2 SQIVND (reference sequence). The CDR3, as DNA: TGTGCCAGTAGTTGGGGGAGCGGGGGGAGTTATGAGCAGTTCTTC. Its protein is CASSWGSGGSYEQFF.

The rearrangement links TRBV6-5 to TRBJ2-3; D is undetermined. The CDR3 extends over 15 amino acids. Looked up from germline, CDR1 is MNHEY and CDR2 is SVGAGI. V was cut by 6 bases and J by 2 bases, with 15 bases left in between. In DNA, the CDR3 is TGTGCCAGCAGCCGGAGTCAAATCCTCACAGATACGCAGTATTTT. Residues: CASSRSQILTDTQYF.

This clonotype was observed a handful of times. The CDR3 spells CASSSKREGRQETQYF. In nucleotides, the CDR3 is TGTGCCAGCAGCAGCAAGCGGGAGGGGCGTCAAGAGACCCAGTACTTC. J is TRBJ2-5 and V is TRBV7-6; TRBD2 aligns across 10 bases. Looked up from germline, CDR1 is SGHVS and CDR2 is FNYEAQ. V was clipped by 5 bases and J by 2 bases; unmatched bases: 8. This CDR3 spans 16 amino acids.

CDR3 loop: CASSRGTSGWETQYF. Written as DNA, the CDR3 is TGTGCCAGTAGCCGTGGGACTAGCGGTTGGGAGACCCAGTACTTC. This chain connects TRBV19 to TRBJ2-5, with TRBD2 matching 11 bases. V was clipped by 6 bases and J by 5 bases; unmatched bases: 8. This CDR3 has 15 amino acids. The V gene's germline CDR1 is LNHDA and CDR2 SQIVND (reference sequence).

This clonotype has only a few counts. The rearrangement links TRBV12-3 or TRBV12-4 to TRBJ2-5; 7 nucleotides line up with TRBD1. This CDR3 contains 13 residues. J gave up 5 bases and V 6 bases, and 6 bases lay outside the gene matches. The CDR3 is CASSTNRGETQYF. The CDR3 DNA is TGTGCCAGCAGCACAAACAGGGGTGAGACCCAGTACTTC.

This chain links TRBV13 with TRBJ1-2; D is perhaps TRBD1 (6 bases). This CDR3 has 14 amino acids. Trimming pared 4 bases from V and 4 bases from J, leaving 13 bases between. Per the germline V gene, CDR1 is PRHDT and CDR2 is FYEKMQ (reference sequence). Written as DNA, the CDR3 is TGTGCCAGCAGCTCCGCAGGGGCTTGCTATGGCTACACCTTC. This codes for CASSSAGACYGYTF.

V usage is TRBV5-6 and J usage is TRBJ1-1, with D perhaps TRBD1 (5 bases). Germline V CDR1 and CDR2: SGHDT, YYEEEE. V was shortened by 4 bases and J by 1 base, with 14 bases between the two germline ends. This CDR3 comprises 15 residues. The CDR3 bases are TGTGCCAGCAGCCCCCTCCAGACAGCGAACACTGAAGCTTTCTTT. It translates to CASSPLQTANTEAFF.

The CDR3 here is CASSLAGNLAFSYEQYF. As DNA, the CDR3 is TGTGCCAGCAGCTTAGCGGGCAACTTGGCCTTTAGCTACGAGCAGTACTTC. This chain joins TRBV7-6 and TRBJ2-7; D unresolved. Trimming took off 0 bases at V and 3 bases at J, with 18 bases between the two ends. This CDR3 contains 17 residues. Germline lookup yields CDR1 SGHVS and CDR2 FNYEAQ.

The V and J genes are TRBV13 and TRBJ2-5; D is unclear. The germline V gene has CDR1 PRHDT and CDR2 FYEKMQ (reference sequence). The CDR3 loop spans 15 amino acids. Trimming took off 3 bases at V and 3 bases at J, with 14 bases between the two ends. CDR3 DNA sequence: TGTGCCAGCAGCTTTCGGCGAGATAGAGAAGAGACCCAGTACTTC. Translation: CASSFRRDREETQYF.

V and J are TRBV19 and TRBJ1-1; no firm D call. V was trimmed by 8 bases and J by 2 bases, leaving 12 bases between them. Germline values: CDR1 LNHDA, CDR2 SQIVND (reference sequence). The CDR3 totals 13 residues. CDR3 bases: TGTGCCAGTGGTCTGCGGTATAACACTGAAGCTTTCTTT. As protein: CASGLRYNTEAFF.

The CDR3 nucleotides are TGTGCCAGCAGGGATGGGACAGGGGCTGGAAACACCATATATTTT. Its protein is CASRDGTGAGNTIYF. The gene calls are TRBV7-9 and TRBJ1-3; 10 nucleotides line up with TRBD1. CDR1 and CDR2 (germline): SEHNR, FQNEAQ (reference sequence). The trim removed 6 bases at V and 2 bases at J, leaving 4 bases unmatched. The CDR3 contains 15 residues.